This T cell receptor (beta chain) was recovered during a study of cytomegalovirus exposure and HLA in healthy donors. Germline CDR1 and CDR2: SEHNR and FQNEAQ (reference sequence). This CDR3 has 12 residues. Study results and caveats: Association of 16,951 TCR beta sequences with HLA alleles was found at 0.05 false discovery rate in a later analysis. Across HLA loci, a later analysis found differing TCR association rates, with DRB1 most and HLA-C fewest.

This clone turned up a few times. Its antigen is not known. One end of the junction does not line up with germline, which may come from a read error. It was with 60 Vbeta and 13 Jbeta primers that the PCR ran. The assay was immunoSEQ multiplex PCR, and TCRdb's table has in-frame clones only and misses some. The table includes some 100,000 clones, around 83% detected once. The sequence derives from a woman under 30 in good health and CMV-seronegative. The chain couples TRBV7-9 to TRBJ2-1, with unresolved D. The source material was PBMCs. As DNA, the CDR3 is TGTTCCAGCAGCTTAGCCGTGAATGAGCAGTTCTTC. This sequence encodes CSSSLAVNEQFF.